A selection of T cell receptor beta chains follows, all from one sample in a study of blood T cells in healthy people across ages. Each CDR3 protein is one row after TCRdb ran MiXCR on the 5' RACE reads. The sample includes more than 650,000 distinct CDR3 sequences, 22% of them seen just once. The sequencing sample was made of blood. These receptors were taken from a man aged 65 to 85 in good health. Both conserved end residues are part of each CDR3. The D gene is left open where the match is weak. Where a row states a size, it is once, few, many or the class of an expanded clone; other rows omit it.

>once|TRBJ2-4|TRBV27|TRBD2
CASSPSVGLAAVTYKNIQYF
TGTGCCAGCAGTCCATCCGTGGGACTAGCGGCCGTAACCTACAAAAACATTCAGTACTTC
>.|TRBJ2-3|TRBV29-1|TRBD2
CSAGRAGGLTDTQYF
TGCAGCGCAGGTAGAGCGGGAGGCCTCACAGATACGCAGTATTTT
>few|TRBJ2-3|TRBV29-1|.
CSSYLAGTQYF
TGCAGCTCGTACCTAGCAGGAACGCAGTATTTT
>.|TRBJ2-1|TRBV10-2|.
CASSQFQGKPDNEQFF
TGCGCCAGCAGCCAATTTCAGGGTAAACCTGACAATGAGCAGTTCTTC
>few|TRBJ1-6|TRBV3-1|.
CASSQVGNSPLHF
TGTGCCAGCAGCCAAGTTGGTAATTCACCCCTCCACTTT
>few|TRBJ2-5|TRBV12-3/TRBV12-4|.
CASMEETQYF
TGTGCCAGCATGGAAGAGACCCAGTACTTC
>.|TRBJ2-4|TRBV27|TRBD1
CASSLFATGQVQYF
TGTGCCAGCAGTTTATTCGCGACAGGACAGGTTCAGTACTTC
>few|TRBJ2-7|TRBV7-9|.
CASSLAGEDEQYF
TGTGCCAGCAGCTTAGCGGGGGAGGACGAGCAGTACTTC
>.|TRBJ2-1|TRBV20-1|.
CSARDLDSRFLFF
TGCAGTGCTAGAGACCTCGACTCCCGTTTTTTGTTCTTC
>.|TRBJ2-3|TRBV18|.
CASSQQSTSTDTQYF
TGTGCCAGCTCACAACAGAGCACTAGCACAGATACGCAGTATTTT
>many|TRBJ2-1|TRBV12-3/TRBV12-4|.
CASRTTRGRRNEQFF
TGTGCCAGCAGGACAACTAGAGGCCGTCGGAATGAGCAGTTCTTC
>few|TRBJ2-1|TRBV29-1|TRBD2
CSVDSLAGRYNEQFF
TGCAGCGTTGACTCCCTAGCGGGACGTTACAATGAGCAGTTCTTC
>.|TRBJ1-1|TRBV4-2|TRBD1
CASAVGTGSMANTEAFF
TGTGCCAGCGCCGTGGGGACAGGGAGTATGGCGAACACTGAAGCTTTCTTT
>.|TRBJ1-4|TRBV7-9|.
CASSSRAADEKLFF
TGTGCCAGCAGCTCCCGTGCTGCGGATGAAAAACTGTTTTTT
>.|TRBJ1-2|TRBV20-1|.
CSAREQGTYGYTF
TGCAGTGCTAGGGAACAGGGTACCTATGGCTACACCTTC
>.|TRBJ2-4|TRBV10-3|.
CAISAGVESKNIQYF
TGTGCCATCAGTGCAGGGGTTGAATCCAAAAACATTCAGTACTTC
>few|TRBJ1-4|TRBV11-2|.
CASSPSPRDNAKLFF
TGTGCCAGCAGCCCCAGTCCCAGGGATAATGCAAAACTGTTTTTT
>few|TRBJ1-6|TRBV14|.
CASSQGGFGSPLHF
TGTGCCAGCAGCCAAGGGGGGTTCGGTTCACCCCTCCACTTT
>many|TRBJ2-5|TRBV28|TRBD1
CASSQLSRGQETQYF
TGTGCCAGCAGTCAACTCTCCAGGGGGCAAGAGACCCAGTACTTC
>few|TRBJ2-5|TRBV29-1|.
CSVVSAQETQYF
TGCAGCGTTGTGTCCGCCCAAGAGACCCAGTACTTC
>few|TRBJ2-3|TRBV6-1|.
CASKESGGTTQYF
TGTGCCAGCAAAGAATCGGGTGGTACTACGCAGTATTTT